Each of the 4 T cell receptor beta chains below was sequenced from the same sample in a study of T cells in Graves' hyperthyroidism and ophthalmopathy. RNA transcripts gave rise to amplified TCR beta CDR3 regions. The primer set for the first-round RT-PCR of the TCR CDR3 was HTBI. TCRdb processed the multiplex PCR reads anew with MiXCR; each CDR3 protein has one entry. The data contain more than 300,000 distinct CDR3 sequences, approximately 17% of them singletons. The sample comprised blood. All receptors come from a man aged 18-30 years with Graves' ophthalmopathy.

This clonotype appeared many times. As DNA, the CDR3 is TGTGCCAGCACCCCTCGACAGAACAATGAGCAGTTCTTC. Translated: CASTPRQNNEQFF. The chain uses TRBV12-3 or TRBV12-4 and TRBJ2-1; TRBD1 is a possible D gene (5 bases). V lost 7 bases and J 5 bases, leaving 12 bases between the germline ends. The CDR3 consists of 13 residues.

The V and J genes are TRBV6-2 or TRBV6-3 and TRBJ1-3; D gene unclear. Trimming removed 6 bases from V and 4 bases from J, with 16 bases in between. This CDR3 contains 15 residues. CDR1 is MNHEY, CDR2 SVGEGT, per germline. The CDR3, as DNA: TGTGCCAGCAGCCGCCCTCCTCTGACGGGAAACACCATATATTTT. Residues: CASSRPPLTGNTIYF.

The chain uses TRBV7-3 and TRBJ2-4, with 7 nucleotides matching TRBD2. Germline CDR1 SGHTA, CDR2 FQGTGA. The CDR3 is 18 amino acids. V gave up 6 bases and J gave up 0 bases; unmatched junction bases: 14. The CDR3 DNA reads as TGTGCCAGCAGTCCAAACCCCGGGACTACATTAGCCAAAAACATTCAGTACTTC. This translates into CASSPNPGTTLAKNIQYF.

Many counts were recorded for this clonotype. The rearrangement joins TRBV5-1 to TRBJ2-5; D remains unclear. Germline assignment: CDR1 SGHRS and CDR2 YFSETQ. The CDR3 spans 15 residues. Trimming took 2 bases from V and 0 from J, leaving 11 bases between them. The CDR3 bases are TGCGCCAGCAGCTTCGAACTCGGCTACCAAGAGACCCAGTACTTC. This codes for CASSFELGYQETQYF. Based on the CDR3 plus reference TRBV5-1 and TRBJ2-5, the full variable domain is KAGVTQTPRYLIKTRGQQVTLSCSPISGHRSVSWYQQTPGQGLQFLFEYFSETQRNKGNFPGRFSGRQFSNSRSEMNVSTLELGDSALYLCASSFELGYQETQYFGPGTRLLVL.